This is a list of T cell receptor beta chains from one sample in a study of blood T cells in healthy people across ages. Each CDR3 protein is one row after TCRdb ran MiXCR on the 5' RACE reads. The data contain 1.5 million or so distinct CDR3 sequences, approximately 43% of them singletons. Sequenced: blood. Receptors originate from a woman aged 18 to 35 in good health. The CDR3 runs from the conserved cysteine through the conserved F or W. Each record gives: CDR3 protein, clone size, V gene, J gene. The size entry is marked missing in some rows and otherwise reads once, few, many or a size class.

CDR3: CSARLAAQAFF
size: few
V: TRBV20-1
J: TRBJ1-1

CDR3: CASSSLEGLDEQFF
size: -
V: TRBV7-9
J: TRBJ2-1

CDR3: CASSLARTVTYGYTF
size: few
V: TRBV7-9
J: TRBJ1-2

CDR3: CATSAQGVAGGPIFQETQYF
size: -
V: TRBV24-1
J: TRBJ2-5

CDR3: CASSQARTGASYEQYF
size: -
V: TRBV14
J: TRBJ2-7

CDR3: CASSSSGRARTDTQYF
size: many
V: TRBV6-2/TRBV6-3
J: TRBJ2-3

CDR3: CASSFAGGGYTF
size: few
V: TRBV12-3/TRBV12-4
J: TRBJ1-2

CDR3: CSVVRGGYEQYF
size: many
V: TRBV29-1
J: TRBJ2-7

CDR3: CASSGGVIFTDTQYF
size: -
V: TRBV12-3/TRBV12-4
J: TRBJ2-3

CDR3: CSARDTRDADTQYF
size: -
V: TRBV20-1
J: TRBJ2-3

CDR3: CASRAFQETQYF
size: few
V: TRBV6-5
J: TRBJ2-5

CDR3: CASSFRGMNTEAFF
size: many
V: TRBV7-2
J: TRBJ1-1

CDR3: CASSLGRRGVGTQYF
size: -
V: TRBV12-3/TRBV12-4
J: -

CDR3: CASSLPNAHTQYF
size: -
V: TRBV7-2
J: TRBJ2-3

CDR3: CASSVAAGHYNEQFF
size: -
V: TRBV9
J: TRBJ2-1

CDR3: CASSYSWGEVDNEQFF
size: -
V: TRBV6-5
J: TRBJ2-1

CDR3: CACSKGNEQFF
size: -
V: TRBV10-3
J: TRBJ2-1

CDR3: CASSPGPQGTEAFF
size: few
V: TRBV18
J: TRBJ1-1

CDR3: CSARGSSGSSETQYF
size: few
V: TRBV20-1
J: -

CDR3: CSARLAGPNNEQYF
size: -
V: TRBV20-1
J: TRBJ2-4

CDR3: CSADDRGVSDTQYF
size: -
V: TRBV20-1
J: TRBJ2-3

CDR3: CASSPPWDGNEQYF
size: once
V: TRBV28
J: TRBJ2-7

CDR3: CASSSDGYTIYF
size: once
V: TRBV27
J: TRBJ1-3

CDR3: CSALRQVQETQYF
size: few
V: TRBV20-1
J: TRBJ2-5

CDR3: CASSRAPGGHYNEQFF
size: few
V: TRBV2
J: TRBJ2-1

CDR3: CASSPPIRGGLYNEQFF
size: -
V: TRBV18
J: TRBJ2-1

CDR3: CATARGGPVGCNSPLHF
size: -
V: TRBV25-1
J: TRBJ1-6

CDR3: CASSYFDSGNQETQYF
size: few
V: TRBV7-9
J: TRBJ2-5

CDR3: CATSRDTHRVMFF
size: few
V: TRBV15
J: TRBJ2-1

CDR3: CASSQDSGSPNYGYTF
size: -
V: TRBV4-3
J: TRBJ1-2

CDR3: CASSLIGRGYTF
size: few
V: TRBV28
J: TRBJ1-2

CDR3: CASSDTSGYEQYF
size: few
V: TRBV12-3/TRBV12-4
J: TRBJ2-7